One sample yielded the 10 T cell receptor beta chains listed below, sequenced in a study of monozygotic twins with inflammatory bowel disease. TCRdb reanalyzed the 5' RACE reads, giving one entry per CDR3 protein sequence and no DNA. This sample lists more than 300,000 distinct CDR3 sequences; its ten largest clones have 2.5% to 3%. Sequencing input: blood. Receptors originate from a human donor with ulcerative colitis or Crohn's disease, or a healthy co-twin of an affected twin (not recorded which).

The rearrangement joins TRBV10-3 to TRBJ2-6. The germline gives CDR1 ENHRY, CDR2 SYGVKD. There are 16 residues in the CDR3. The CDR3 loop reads CAISEHSDSGANVLTF.

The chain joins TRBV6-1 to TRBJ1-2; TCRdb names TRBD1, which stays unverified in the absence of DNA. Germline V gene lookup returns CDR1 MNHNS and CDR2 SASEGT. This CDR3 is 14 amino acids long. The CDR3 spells CASNTGGASLDYTF.

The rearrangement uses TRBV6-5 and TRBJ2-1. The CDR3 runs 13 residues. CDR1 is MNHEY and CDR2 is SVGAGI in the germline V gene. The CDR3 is CASSLNPYNEQFF.

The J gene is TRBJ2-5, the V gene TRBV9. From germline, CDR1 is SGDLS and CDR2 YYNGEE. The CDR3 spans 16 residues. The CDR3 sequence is CASSATSGPYQETQYF.

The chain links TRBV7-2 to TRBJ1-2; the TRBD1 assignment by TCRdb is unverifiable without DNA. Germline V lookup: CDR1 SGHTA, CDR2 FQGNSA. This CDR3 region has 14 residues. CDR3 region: CASSPDGSPYGYTF.

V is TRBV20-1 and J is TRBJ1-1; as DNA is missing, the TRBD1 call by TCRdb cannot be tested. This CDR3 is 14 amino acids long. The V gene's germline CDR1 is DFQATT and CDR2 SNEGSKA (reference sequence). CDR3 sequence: CSAIVGQGITEAFF.

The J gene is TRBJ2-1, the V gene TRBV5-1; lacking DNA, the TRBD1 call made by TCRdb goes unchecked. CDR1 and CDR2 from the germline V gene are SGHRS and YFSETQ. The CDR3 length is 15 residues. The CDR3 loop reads CASSLGQGSYNEQFF.

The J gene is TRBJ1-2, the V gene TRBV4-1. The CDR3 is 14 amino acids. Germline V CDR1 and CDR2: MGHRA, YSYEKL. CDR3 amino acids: CASSQAHRYYGYTF.

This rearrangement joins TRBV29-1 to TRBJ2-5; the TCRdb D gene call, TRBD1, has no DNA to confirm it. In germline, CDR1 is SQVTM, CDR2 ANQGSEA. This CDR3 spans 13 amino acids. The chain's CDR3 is CSVEGQGRETQYF.

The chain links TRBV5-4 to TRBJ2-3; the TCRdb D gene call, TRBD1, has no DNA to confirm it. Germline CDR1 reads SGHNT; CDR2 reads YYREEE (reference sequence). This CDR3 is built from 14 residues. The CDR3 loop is CASSLGGQQDTQYF.